The 10 T cell receptor beta chains below all came from one sample that was sequenced in a study of monozygotic twins with inflammatory bowel disease. TCRdb reprocessed the 5' RACE reads, with one entry per CDR3 protein and no DNA. Its table lists about 160,000 distinct CDR3 sequences. Material for sequencing was blood. All receptors come from a human donor with ulcerative colitis or Crohn's disease, or a healthy co-twin of an affected twin (not recorded which).

The genes are TRBV5-5 and TRBJ2-2; the TCRdb call, TRBD2, lacks DNA for checking. Germline V CDR1 and CDR2: SGHKS, YYEKEE (reference sequence). CDR3 size: 15 residues. CDR3 residues: CASSHISGNTGELFF.

This chain uses TRBV19 with TRBJ1-6. Germline V CDR1 and CDR2: LNHDA, SQIVND (reference sequence). The CDR3 totals 12 residues. CDR3 sequence: CASSNLGKALHF. Looking up the rest from reference TRBV19 and TRBJ1-6 gives the full variable domain: DGGITQSPKYLFRKEGQNVTLSCEQNLNHDAMYWYRQDPGQGLRLIYYSQIVNDFQKGDIAEGYSVSREKKESFPLTVTSAQKNPTAFYLCASSNLGKALHFGNGTRLTVT.

The chain joins TRBV28 to TRBJ2-3; TCRdb proposes TRBD2, but this gene call is untestable without DNA. Germline V gives CDR1 MDHEN, CDR2 SYDVKM. This CDR3 has 15 amino acids. The CDR3 is CASSLRSGGTDTQYF.

The CDR3 spells CSARALETQYF. V is TRBV20-1 and J is TRBJ2-5. Germline V gene sequence: CDR1 DFQATT, CDR2 SNEGSKA (reference sequence). This CDR3 is built from 11 residues.

The chain couples TRBV12-1 to TRBJ2-4; the D call of TRBD1 rests on TCRdb alone, since no DNA is present to check it. TRBV12-1 is a pseudogene locus. The CDR3 contains 15 residues. The CDR3 protein is CASSFLYRDKNMQYF.

This sequence joins TRBV11-2 and TRBJ1-1; TCRdb reports TRBD1, a call that lacks DNA to check it against. The CDR3 consists of 14 residues. Germline loops: CDR1 SGHAT, CDR2 FQNNGV. Here the CDR3 reads CASSFPPRVVEAFF.

The rearrangement uses TRBV7-9 and TRBJ1-5. This CDR3 is built from 16 residues. Looked up from germline, CDR1 is SEHNR and CDR2 is FQNEAQ (reference sequence). The CDR3 loop is CASGHGPGHSNQPQHF.

V usage is TRBV6-2 or TRBV6-3 and J usage is TRBJ1-2. The CDR3 extends over 12 amino acids. Looked up from germline, CDR1 is MNHEY and CDR2 is SVGEGT. The CDR3 loop is CASQQRGYGYTF.

The rearrangement links TRBV3-1 to TRBJ2-3; as DNA is missing, the TRBD2 call by TCRdb cannot be tested. There are 13 residues in the CDR3. Germline CDR1 LGHDT, CDR2 YNNKEL (reference sequence). The CDR3: CASSQGRGNTQYF.

The rearrangement links TRBV28 to TRBJ2-7; TCRdb indicates TRBD1, and absent DNA this call remains unverified. Germline-derived CDR1 and CDR2 are MDHEN and SYDVKM. This CDR3 is 14 amino acids long. The CDR3 sequence is CASSLQFAGSEQYF.